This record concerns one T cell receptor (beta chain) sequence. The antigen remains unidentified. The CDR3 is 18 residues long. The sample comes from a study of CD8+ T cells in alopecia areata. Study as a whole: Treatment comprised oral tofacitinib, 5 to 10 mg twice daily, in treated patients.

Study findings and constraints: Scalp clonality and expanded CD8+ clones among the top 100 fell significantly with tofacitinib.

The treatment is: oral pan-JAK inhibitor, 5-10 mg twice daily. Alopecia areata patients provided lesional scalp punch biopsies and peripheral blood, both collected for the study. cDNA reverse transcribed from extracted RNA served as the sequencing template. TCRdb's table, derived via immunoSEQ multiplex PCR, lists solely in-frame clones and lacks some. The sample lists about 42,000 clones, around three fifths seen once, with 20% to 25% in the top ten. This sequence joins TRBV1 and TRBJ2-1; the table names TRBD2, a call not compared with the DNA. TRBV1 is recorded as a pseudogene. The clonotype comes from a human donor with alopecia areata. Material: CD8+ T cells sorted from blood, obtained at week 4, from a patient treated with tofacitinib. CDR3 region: CTSSPQDCPFFPYNEQFF. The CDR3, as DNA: TGCACCAGCAGCCCGCAGGACTGTCCTTTTTTCCCCTACAATGAGCAGTTCTTC.